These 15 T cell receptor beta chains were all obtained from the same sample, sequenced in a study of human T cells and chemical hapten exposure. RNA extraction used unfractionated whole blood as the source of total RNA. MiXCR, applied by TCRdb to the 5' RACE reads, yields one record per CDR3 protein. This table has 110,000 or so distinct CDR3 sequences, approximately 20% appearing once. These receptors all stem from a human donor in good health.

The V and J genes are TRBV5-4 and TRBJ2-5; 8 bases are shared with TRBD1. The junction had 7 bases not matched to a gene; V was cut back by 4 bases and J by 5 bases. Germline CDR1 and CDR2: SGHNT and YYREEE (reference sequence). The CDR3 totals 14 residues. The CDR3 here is CASSPWTGKETQYF. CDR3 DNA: TGTGCCAGCAGCCCCTGGACAGGGAAGGAGACCCAGTACTTC.

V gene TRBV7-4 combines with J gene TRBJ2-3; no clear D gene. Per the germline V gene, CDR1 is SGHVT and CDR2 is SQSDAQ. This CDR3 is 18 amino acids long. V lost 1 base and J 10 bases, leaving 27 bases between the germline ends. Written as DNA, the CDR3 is TGTGCCAGCAGCTTAGATCAGATATTAGCCTCCCCTGGTGGAGCGCAGTATTTT. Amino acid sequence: CASSLDQILASPGGAQYF.

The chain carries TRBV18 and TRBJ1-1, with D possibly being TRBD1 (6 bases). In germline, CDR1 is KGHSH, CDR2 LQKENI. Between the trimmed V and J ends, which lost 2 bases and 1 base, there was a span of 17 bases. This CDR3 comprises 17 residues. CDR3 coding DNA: TGTGCCAGCTCACCAGAAACGGGGGGCGCAGGGAACACTGAAGCTTTCTTT. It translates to CASSPETGGAGNTEAFF. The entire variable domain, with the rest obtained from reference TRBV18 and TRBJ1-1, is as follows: NAGVMQNPRHLVRRRGQEARLRCSPMKGHSHVYWYRQLPEEGLKFMVYLQKENIIDESGMPKERFSAEFPKEGPSILRIQQVVRGDSAAYFCASSPETGGAGNTEAFFGQGTRLTVV.

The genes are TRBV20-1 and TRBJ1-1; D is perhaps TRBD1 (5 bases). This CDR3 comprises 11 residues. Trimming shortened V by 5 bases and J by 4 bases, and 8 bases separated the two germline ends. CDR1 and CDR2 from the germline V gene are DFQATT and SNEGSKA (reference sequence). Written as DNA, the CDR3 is TGCAGTGCTCCAGGGAGCACTGAAGCTTTCTTT. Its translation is CSAPGSTEAFF.

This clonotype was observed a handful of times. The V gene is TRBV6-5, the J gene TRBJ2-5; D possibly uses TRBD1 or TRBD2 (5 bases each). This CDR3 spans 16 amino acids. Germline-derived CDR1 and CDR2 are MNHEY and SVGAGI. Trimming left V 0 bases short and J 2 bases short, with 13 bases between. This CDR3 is CASSYSPGRRQETQYF. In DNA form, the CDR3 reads TGTGCCAGCAGTTACTCGCCGGGACGCCGTCAAGAGACCCAGTACTTC.

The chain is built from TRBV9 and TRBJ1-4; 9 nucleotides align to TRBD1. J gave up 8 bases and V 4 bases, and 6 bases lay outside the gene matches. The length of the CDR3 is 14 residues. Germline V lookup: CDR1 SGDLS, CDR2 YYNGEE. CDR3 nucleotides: TGTGCCAGCAGCAGGGACAGGGTTGAAGAAAAACTGTTTTTT. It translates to CASSRDRVEEKLFF.

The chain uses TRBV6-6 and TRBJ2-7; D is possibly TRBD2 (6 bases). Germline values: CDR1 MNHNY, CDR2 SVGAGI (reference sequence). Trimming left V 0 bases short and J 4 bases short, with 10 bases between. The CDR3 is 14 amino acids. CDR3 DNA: TGTGCCAGCAGTTACTCCGCGGGAAGGTACGAGCAGTACTTC. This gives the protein CASSYSAGRYEQYF.

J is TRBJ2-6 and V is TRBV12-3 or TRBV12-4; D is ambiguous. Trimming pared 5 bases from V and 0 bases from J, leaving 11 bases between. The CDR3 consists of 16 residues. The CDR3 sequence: CASSPDGSSGANVLTF. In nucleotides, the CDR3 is TGTGCCAGCAGTCCGGACGGAAGCTCTGGGGCCAACGTCCTGACTTTC.

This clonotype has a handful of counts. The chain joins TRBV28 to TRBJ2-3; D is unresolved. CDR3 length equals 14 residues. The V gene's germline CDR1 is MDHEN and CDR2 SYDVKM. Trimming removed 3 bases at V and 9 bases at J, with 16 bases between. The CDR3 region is CASSFLFTGRTQYF. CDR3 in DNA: TGTGCCAGCAGTTTCCTATTTACGGGCAGAACGCAGTATTTT.

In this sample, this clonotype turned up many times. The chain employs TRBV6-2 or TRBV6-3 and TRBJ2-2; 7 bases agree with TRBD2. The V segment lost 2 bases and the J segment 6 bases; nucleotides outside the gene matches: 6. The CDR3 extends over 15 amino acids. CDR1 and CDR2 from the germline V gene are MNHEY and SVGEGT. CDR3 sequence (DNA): TGTGCCAGCAGTTACGGCAGGGACTATGCCGGGGAGCTGTTTTTT. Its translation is CASSYGRDYAGELFF.

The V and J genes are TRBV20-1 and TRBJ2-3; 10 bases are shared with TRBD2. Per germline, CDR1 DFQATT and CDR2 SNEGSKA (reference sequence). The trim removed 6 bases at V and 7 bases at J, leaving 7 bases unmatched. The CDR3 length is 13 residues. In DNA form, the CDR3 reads TGCAGTGCCCTAGCGGGAGTGGGACATACGCAGTATTTT. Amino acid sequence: CSALAGVGHTQYF.

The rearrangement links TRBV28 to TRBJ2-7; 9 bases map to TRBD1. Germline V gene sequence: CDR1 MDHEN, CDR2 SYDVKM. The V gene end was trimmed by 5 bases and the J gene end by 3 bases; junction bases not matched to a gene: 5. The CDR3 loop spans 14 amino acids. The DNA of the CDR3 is TGTGCCAGCAGTCTATCGACAGGGGGCTACGAGCAGTACTTC. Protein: CASSLSTGGYEQYF.

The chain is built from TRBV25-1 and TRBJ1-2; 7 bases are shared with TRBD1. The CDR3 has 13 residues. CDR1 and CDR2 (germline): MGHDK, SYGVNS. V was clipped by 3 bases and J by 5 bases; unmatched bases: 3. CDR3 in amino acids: CASSDGTVYGYTF. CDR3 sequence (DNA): TGTGCCAGCAGTGACGGGACAGTGTATGGCTACACCTTC.

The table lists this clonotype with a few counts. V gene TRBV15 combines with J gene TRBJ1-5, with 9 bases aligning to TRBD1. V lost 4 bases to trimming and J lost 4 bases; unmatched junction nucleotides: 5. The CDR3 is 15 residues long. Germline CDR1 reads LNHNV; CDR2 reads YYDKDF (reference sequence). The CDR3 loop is CATSTTGGRNQPQHF. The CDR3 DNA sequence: TGTGCCACCAGCACAACAGGGGGCCGAAATCAGCCCCAGCATTTT. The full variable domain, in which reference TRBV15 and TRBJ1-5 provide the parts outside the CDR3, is DAMVIQNPRYQVTQFGKPVTLSCSQTLNHNVMYWYQQKSSQAPKLLFHYYDKDFNNEADTPDNFQSRRPNTSFCFLDIRSPGLGDTAMYLCATSTTGGRNQPQHFGDGTRLSIL.

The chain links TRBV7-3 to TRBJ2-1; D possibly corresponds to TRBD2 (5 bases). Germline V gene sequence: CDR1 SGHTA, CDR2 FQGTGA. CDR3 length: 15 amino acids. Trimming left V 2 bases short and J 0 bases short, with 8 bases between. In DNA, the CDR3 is TGTGCCAGCAGCTTATTGGGGAGCTCCTACAATGAGCAGTTCTTC. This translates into CASSLLGSSYNEQFF.